This T cell receptor beta chain stems from a study of blood T cell repertoires in COVID-19. About the study: Samples came from the United States, Italy and Spain, spanning acute and convalescent COVID-19. Sample material is recorded as cDNA or gDNA derived from T cells, B-cell-depleted T cells, or PBMCs.

Original processing notes: Amplification of reference gene primers provided the estimated nucleated cell counts. Assay used: immunoSEQ multiplex PCR; TCRdb lists only in-frame clones, some missing. V and J calls and clone size are given by that table; D and trimming were obtained from the DNA. The sample lists just over 250,000 clones, over 75% occurring once. The V gene's germline CDR1 is MNHEY and CDR2 SMNVEV (reference sequence). The CDR3 consists of 16 residues. V trimming: 6 bases; J trimming: 5 bases; junction bases outside the gene matches: 11. The rearrangement joins TRBV27 to TRBJ2-3; TRBD2 matches at 10 bases. The TCR was taken from a woman aged 45-65 years with acute or convalescent COVID-19. The sequencing input was peripheral blood. The CDR3 DNA reads as TGTGCCAGCAGCAACCAAGCGGGAGGGCCCCGAGATACGCAGTATTTT. It specifies CASSNQAGGPRDTQYF.